This passage covers 12 T cell receptor beta chains from one sample sequenced in a study of cytotoxic CD8 clonotypes in ibrutinib-treated CLL. The table came from immunoSEQ multiplex PCR; TCRdb's copy has only in-frame clones and leaves some out. The data hold 200,000 or so clones, with 79% observed a single time. Source: PBMCs, taken after 12 months of ibrutinib treatment. These receptors came from a human donor with chronic lymphocytic leukemia.

This clone has only a few counts. The chain is built from TRBV19 and TRBJ2-1; D may be TRBD1 or TRBD2 (5 bases each). The ends were cut back, 3 bases at V and 5 bases at J, with 17 bases in the middle. Germline CDR1 is LNHDA and CDR2 is SQIVND (reference sequence). The CDR3 consists of 16 residues. The CDR3 DNA sequence: TGTGCCAGTAGTATCACCGTCGGGACGACCGACAATGAGCAGTTCTTC. It codes for CASSITVGTTDNEQFF.

J is TRBJ2-7 and V is TRBV4-2; D is unresolved. The CDR3 covers 13 residues. Trimming left V 5 bases short and J 1 base short, with 9 bases between. Germline CDR1 LGHNA, CDR2 YNFKEQ. The CDR3, as DNA: TGTGCCAGCAGCAGAACTGAGTCCTACGAGCAGTACTTC. Translating it yields CASSRTESYEQYF.

J is TRBJ2-7 and V is TRBV5-6; D not certain. Germline V gene data show CDR1 as SGHDT and CDR2 as YYEEEE. CDR3 length: 12 amino acids. Trimming stripped 1 base from V and 1 base from J, with 3 bases between. Here the CDR3 reads CASSLLSYEQYF. The CDR3 DNA is TGTGCCAGCAGCTTGCTTTCCTACGAGCAGTACTTC.

The chain employs TRBV11-2 and TRBJ2-5; tentative D call: TRBD2 (5 bases). This CDR3 contains 17 residues. CDR1 and CDR2 from the germline V gene are SGHAT and FQNNGV. V was cut by 0 bases and J by 4 bases, with 18 bases left in between. CDR3 region: CASSLDLWLAGGETQYF. For the CDR3, the DNA is TGTGCCAGCAGCTTAGATCTTTGGCTAGCCGGCGGAGAGACCCAGTACTTC.

The chain links TRBV7-9 to TRBJ2-7; 10 bases map to TRBD1. This CDR3 has 15 amino acids. V shed 5 bases, J shed 7 bases, and the junction held 11 bases outside the gene matches. Germline V gene sequence: CDR1 SEHNR, CDR2 FQNEAQ (reference sequence). CDR3 sequence reads: CASSPPGQGGREQYF. CDR3 in DNA: TGTGCCAGCAGCCCCCCCGGACAGGGGGGGAGAGAGCAGTACTTC.

The gene calls are TRBV18 and TRBJ1-4; TRBD1 agrees at 8 bases. The CDR3 runs 13 residues. CDR1 is KGHSH, CDR2 LQKENI, per germline. The J segment lost 7 bases and the V segment lost 3 bases, leaving 1 base of the junction unmatched. The CDR3 DNA follows: TGTGCCAGCTCACCGGACAGGGTTGAAAAACTGTTTTTT. Translating gives CASSPDRVEKLFF.

Only a few counts were recorded for this clone. The V gene is TRBV9, the J gene TRBJ2-2; a weak D match, TRBD1 (6 bases). Germline CDR1 is SGDLS and CDR2 is YYNGEE. CDR3 length: 16 amino acids. Trimming stripped 0 bases from V and 1 base from J, with 10 bases between. Here the CDR3 reads CASSVVPRGNTGELFF. CDR3 sequence (DNA): TGTGCCAGCAGCGTAGTCCCCAGGGGGAACACCGGGGAGCTGTTTTTT.

Remarks on this clone: The junction does not match germline at one end; this may be a read error. J is TRBJ2-1 and V is TRBV7-7; 11 bases map to TRBD1. The germline V gene encodes CDR1 SSHAT and CDR2 FNYEAQ (reference sequence). The length of the CDR3 is 13 residues. CDR3 sequence: CASSLDRGPEQFF. In nucleotides, the CDR3 is TGTGCTAGCAGCTTGGACAGGGGGCCTGAGCAGTTCTTC.

This clone was detected once. A much larger clone lies one base from this, so it may be a read error. The chain links TRBV11-3 to TRBJ2-7; no reliable D call. The V end was cut by 5 bases, the J end by 4 bases, with 18 bases between. Germline-derived CDR1 and CDR2 are SGHNT and YENEEA. This CDR3 is built from 15 residues. Written as DNA, the CDR3 is TGTGCCAGCAGCCAGAGTAACAGCGAGAAGTACGAGCAGTACTTC. The encoded protein is CASSQSNSEKYEQYF.

The chain couples TRBV4-1 to TRBJ1-1; D not certain. This CDR3 has 13 residues. Per germline, CDR1 MGHRA and CDR2 YSYEKL. V lost 0 bases and J 8 bases, leaving 10 bases between the germline ends. The CDR3 is CASSQEGDSEAFF. Written as DNA, the CDR3 is TGCGCCAGCAGCCAAGAAGGTGATTCGGAAGCTTTCTTT.

The chain couples TRBV9 to TRBJ2-1; D is perhaps TRBD2 (6 bases). This CDR3 spans 15 amino acids. Trimming removed 4 bases at V and 6 bases at J, with 17 bases between. Germline CDR1 is SGDLS and CDR2 is YYNGEE. CDR3 protein: CASSLGAGTFNEQFF. The DNA of the CDR3 is TGTGCCAGCAGCCTAGGGGCGGGGACCTTCAATGAGCAGTTCTTC.

The rearrangement uses TRBV30 and TRBJ2-1; tentative D call: TRBD2 (5 bases). V shed 5 bases and J shed 0 bases, with 20 bases lying between them. The CDR3 is 17 amino acids. Looked up from germline, CDR1 is GTSNPN and CDR2 is SVGIG (reference sequence). This CDR3 is CAWDPGKRSNSYNEQFF. The CDR3 nucleotides read TGTGCCTGGGACCCCGGGAAAAGGTCGAACTCCTACAATGAGCAGTTCTTC.